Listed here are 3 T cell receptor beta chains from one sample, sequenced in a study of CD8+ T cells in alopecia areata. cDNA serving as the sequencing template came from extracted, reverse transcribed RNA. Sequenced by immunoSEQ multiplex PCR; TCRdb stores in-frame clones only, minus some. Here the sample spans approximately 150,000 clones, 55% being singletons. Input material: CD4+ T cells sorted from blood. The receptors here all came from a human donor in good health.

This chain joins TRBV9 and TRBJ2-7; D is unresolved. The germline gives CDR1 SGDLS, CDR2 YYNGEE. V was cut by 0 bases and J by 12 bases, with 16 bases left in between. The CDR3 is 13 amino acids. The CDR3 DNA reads TGTGCCAGCAGCGTAGACCTAGAGGTTCCCGTGTACTTC. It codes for CASSVDLEVPVYF.

CDR3 region: CASSQTGSHTQYF. DNA for the CDR3: TGTGCCAGCAGCCAAACGGGCTCTCATACGCAGTATTTT. The chain links TRBV14 to TRBJ2-3; D gene ambiguous. Germline-derived CDR1 and CDR2 are SGHDN and FVKESK. The CDR3 has 13 amino acids. The germline V and J ends were trimmed by 2 bases and 7 bases, with 10 bases remaining between them.

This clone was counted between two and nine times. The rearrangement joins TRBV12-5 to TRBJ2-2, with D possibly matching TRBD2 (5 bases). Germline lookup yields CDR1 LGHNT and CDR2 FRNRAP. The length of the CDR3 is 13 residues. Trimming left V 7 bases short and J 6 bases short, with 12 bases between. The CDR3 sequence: CASAVDYSGELFF. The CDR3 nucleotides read TGTGCTAGTGCCGTCGACTACTCCGGGGAGCTGTTTTTT. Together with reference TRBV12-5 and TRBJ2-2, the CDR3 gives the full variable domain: DARVTQTPRHKVTEMGQEVTMRCQPILGHNTVFWYRQTMMQGLELLAYFRNRAPLDDSGMPKDRFSAEMPDATLATLKIQPSEPRDSAVYFCASAVDYSGELFFGEGSRLTVL.